These 5 T cell receptor beta chains originate from one sample sequenced in a study of T cells after yellow fever vaccination. TCRdb recomputed calls from the 5' RACE reads with MiXCR, one row per CDR3 protein. This table has more than 300,000 distinct CDR3 sequences, roughly a tenth appearing once. Sequences were derived from CD4+ T cells sorted from PBMCs, sampled 45 days after the yellow fever booster vaccination. Receptors originate from a man between 18 and 35 years old who received the YFV17D yellow fever vaccine.

The rearrangement links TRBV7-2 to TRBJ2-5; 11 bases agree with TRBD1. The germline V gene encodes CDR1 SGHTA and CDR2 FQGNSA. V lost 6 bases and J lost 4; bases outside the gene matches: 10. CDR3 size: 16 residues. In DNA form, the CDR3 reads TGTGCCAGCAGGTCCCTGGGACAGGGGGTCCGAGAGACCCAGTACTTC. Protein sequence: CASRSLGQGVRETQYF.

This clonotype was picked up many times. The V call is TRBV20-1, the J call TRBJ1-2; unclear D gene. The CDR3 spans 13 residues. V was pared by 0 bases and J by 4 bases, with 9 bases between. CDR1 DFQATT and CDR2 SNEGSKA come from the germline V gene (reference sequence). The CDR3 nucleotides are TGCAGTGCTAGAGATCTGCAGATCTATGGCTACACCTTC. Its translation is CSARDLQIYGYTF.

This clonotype was counted many times. The chain is built from TRBV7-2 and TRBJ2-1; 13 bases match TRBD2. The ends lost 1 base at V and 6 bases at J; junction bases unmatched: 0. Germline V gene data show CDR1 as SGHTA and CDR2 as FQGNSA. The CDR3 covers 15 residues. The CDR3 protein is CASSLGLAGGNEQFF. CDR3 in DNA: TGTGCCAGCAGCTTAGGACTAGCGGGGGGCAATGAGCAGTTCTTC.

The V call is TRBV5-1, the J call TRBJ2-5, with 7 nucleotides matching TRBD1. The length of the CDR3 is 13 residues. Germline V gene data show CDR1 as SGHRS and CDR2 as YFSETQ. The V gene end was trimmed by 6 bases and the J gene end by 5 bases; junction bases not matched to a gene: 7. The CDR3 region is CASNRGEGETQYF. Written as DNA, the CDR3 is TGCGCCAGCAACAGGGGAGAAGGGGAGACCCAGTACTTC.

At least ten counts were recorded for this clonotype. The CDR3 region has the DNA TGTGCCAGCAGACCCCGACGGAACTACGAGCAGTACTTC. Translated, it gives CASRPRRNYEQYF. The V gene is TRBV6-6, the J gene TRBJ2-7; D unresolved. V was pared by 6 bases and J by 3 bases, with 12 bases between. The germline V gene has CDR1 MNHNY and CDR2 SVGAGI (reference sequence). The CDR3 is 13 amino acids.